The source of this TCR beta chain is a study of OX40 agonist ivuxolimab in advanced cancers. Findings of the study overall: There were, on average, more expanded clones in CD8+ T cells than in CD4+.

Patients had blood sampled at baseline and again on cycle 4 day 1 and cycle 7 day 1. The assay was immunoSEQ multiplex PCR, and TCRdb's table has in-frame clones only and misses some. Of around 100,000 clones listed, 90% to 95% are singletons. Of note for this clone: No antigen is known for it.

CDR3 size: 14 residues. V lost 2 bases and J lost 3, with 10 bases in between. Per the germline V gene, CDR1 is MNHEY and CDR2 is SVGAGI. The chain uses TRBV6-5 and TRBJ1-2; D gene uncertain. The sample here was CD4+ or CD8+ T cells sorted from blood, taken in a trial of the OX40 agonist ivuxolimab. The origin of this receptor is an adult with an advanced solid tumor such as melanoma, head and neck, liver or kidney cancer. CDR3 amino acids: CASSYAPVDYGYTF. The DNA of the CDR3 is TGTGCCAGCAGTTACGCCCCCGTCGACTATGGCTACACCTTC.